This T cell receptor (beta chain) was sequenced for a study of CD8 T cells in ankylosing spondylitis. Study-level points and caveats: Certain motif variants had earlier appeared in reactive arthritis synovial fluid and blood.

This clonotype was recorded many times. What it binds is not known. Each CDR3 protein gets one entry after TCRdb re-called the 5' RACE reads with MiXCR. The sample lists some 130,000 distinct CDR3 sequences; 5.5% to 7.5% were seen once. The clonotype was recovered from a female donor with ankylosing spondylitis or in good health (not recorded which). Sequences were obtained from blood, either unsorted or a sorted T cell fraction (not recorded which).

The CDR3 DNA reads as TGTGCCAGCAGCCCCGGCAGTCCATACTATGGCTACACCTTC. Encoded protein: CASSPGSPYYGYTF. V and J are TRBV28 and TRBJ1-2; D not certain. This CDR3 is built from 14 residues. V shed 6 bases and J shed 3 bases, with 14 bases lying between them. CDR1 and CDR2 (germline): MDHEN, SYDVKM.